The sequence of this TCR beta chain was determined in a study of PD-1 blockade in classical Hodgkin lymphoma (dated by TCRdb to about 2020). General notes on the study: Nivolumab dosing was 3 mg/kg intravenously every 2 weeks, continuing until either disease progression or unacceptable toxicity. The study used TCR beta sequencing and CyTOF to define a peripheral blood immune signature of response to PD-1 blockade in classical Hodgkin lymphoma. Here is what the overall study found, with its caveats: The study was restricted to a single clinical trial cohort, and the causes of repertoire differences, possibly disease activity or prior therapy, were left undefined. CD4+ but not CD8+ TCR diversity rose significantly by C4D1 (p=0.0027 vs p=0.16), most apparent in complete responders (p=0.02). Baseline TCR diversity was reported to be lower in newly diagnosed patients than in healthy donors and to be lower still in relapsed/refractory patients. Lower diversity was seen in patients whose nivolumab began less than 1 year after ASCT, and these patients were left out of later analyses so that immune reconstitution would not confound the results. Trial patients achieving complete response had baseline diversity similar to newly diagnosed patients, whereas partial responders and progressors had significantly lower diversity.

Note on this clone: Its specific antigen is unknown. Qualities for individual bases were not recorded, and no much larger clone is one base off.

Taken from cysteine to phenylalanine, the CDR3 has 13 residues. Only CDR3 DNA is held: 39 bases, read in frame from base 1. CDR1 SGHNT and CDR2 YYREEE are derived from the germline V gene (reference sequence). The V and J ends are trimmed by 3 bases and 3 bases, leaving 9 bases between them. Read against the paper, the sample's time point label means: cycle 2 day 1 (C2D1) of nivolumab. Every trial patient had relapsed after autologous stem cell transplantation, and cohorts A, B and C differed in prior brentuximab vedotin exposure. The trial cohort comprised more than 55 patients with relapsed/refractory classical Hodgkin lymphoma whose best overall responses were complete response, partial response or progressive disease. In the multi-cohort phase II CheckMate 205 trial, trial patients received single-agent nivolumab. An independent review committee assessed best overall response by applying the 2007 International Working Group response criteria. Trial PBMCs were collected just before the start of nivolumab (C1D1) and during therapy at cycle 2 day 1 and cycle 4 day 1. Peripheral blood was collected in 8 mL Vacutainer Cell Preparation Tubes, from which PBMCs were isolated by centrifugation and then cryopreserved.

Genomic DNA was isolated using the Qiagen DNeasy kit from unsorted PBMCs as well as from negatively selected CD4+ and CD8+ fractions. Using primers that anneal to V and J segments, immunoSEQ multiplex PCR amplified the TCR beta CDR3 regions. Amplification bias was minimized using a synthetic immune receptor repertoire, and residual bias was removed computationally after sequencing. Per the authors' processing: Custom Python scripts were used to quantify repertoire diversity as the Shannon entropy index. Unsorted, CD4+ and CD8+ repertoires were examined separately, except in combined analyses, for which CD4+ and CD8+ sequences were merged in silico. Clonal expansion was defined as at least a 2-fold frequency increase after treatment relative to C1D1, with a pseudocount of 0.5 for undetected baseline clones. Clones with 0 or 1 copy at C1D1 were defined as singleton clones, while clones with 2 or more copies were defined as non-singleton clones. Clones expanded in unsorted samples were assigned a CD4+, CD8+ or unknown annotation through matching of protein sequences in sorted samples from the same patient. Diversity changes from C1D1 to C4D1 were tested in paired samples using Wilcoxon tests. The source is immuneACCESS, and TCRdb retained only in-frame sequences with V and J called. Part of the clones is not carried over; for the studies checked, unresolved V genes explain less than half of this, and the remainder is unexplained. D and trimming come from the DNA, and the V and J calls and clone size come from that table. The sample profile shows about 150,000 clones; approximately 81% of them were found once. The ten largest clones represent roughly a tenth of the sample.

The sample in question was peripheral blood mononuclear cells (PBMCs), obtained before the second cycle of nivolumab. This TCR derives from a human donor with classical Hodgkin lymphoma. This chain joins TRBV5-4 to TRBJ1-1; the D gene is possibly TRBD1, with 6 bases matching. The DNA is as follows: TGTGCCAGCAGCTCCAACAGGGACACTGAAGCTTTCTTT. Its translation reads: CASSSNRDTEAFF.